This TCR beta chain was sequenced in a study of vaccination and CD4 T cells after COVID-19. In the study overall: Control wells got either CEFX epitopes, HIV-1 Nef peptides, or no peptide at all. Study-wide findings and caveats: In convalescent patients, 304 of 307 vaccine-specific clones were mono-reactive for SARS-CoV-2 spike.

To note about this clonotype: Its specificity is unknown.

CDR1 is SEHNR, CDR2 FQNEAQ, per germline (reference sequence). This CDR3 spans 14 amino acids. With 5 bases removed from V and 3 bases from J, the gap between germline ends came to 11 bases. Treatment described: approximately 11-day PBMC culture with coronavirus spike peptide pools or control peptides (ViraFEST assay). Via ViraFEST, peptide pools expanded antigen-specific T cells before TCR sequencing. PCR-confirmed positives ranged from March to December 2020, preceding US Alpha, Beta and Delta variants. The assay that was used to sequence DNA from cultured CD4+ T cells was the Oncomine TCR Beta short-read assay. TCRdb re-called the PCR reads with MiXCR, one entry per CDR3 protein. Among 9,000 to 10,000 distinct CDR3 sequences, 50% to 60% were seen once, and the ten largest hold 18%.

This chain links TRBV7-9 with TRBJ1-5, with D perhaps TRBD1 (6 bases). Sequencing was performed on CD4+ T cells from blood, cultured in vitro. The receptor comes from a human donor who had recovered from COVID-19. CDR3 sequence: CASSRGTNNQPQHF. The CDR3 coding sequence is TGTGCCAGCAGCCGCGGGACAAACAATCAGCCCCAGCATTTT. Complete variable domain (other parts from reference TRBV7-9 and TRBJ1-5): DTGVSQNPRHKITKRGQNVTFRCDPISEHNRLYWYRQTLGQGPEFLTYFQNEAQLEKSRLLSDRFSAERPKGSFSTLEIQRTEQGDSAMYLCASSRGTNNQPQHFGDGTRLSIL.